The 12 T cell receptor beta chains below come from one sample, sequenced in a study of cytomegalovirus exposure and HLA in healthy donors. Primers for the PCR totalled 60 Vbeta and 13 Jbeta. The protocol was immunoSEQ multiplex PCR, while the TCRdb copy is restricted to in-frame clones and leaves out a portion. Among roughly 120,000 clones listed, roughly 68% were seen once. Material for sequencing was PBMCs. Receptor source: a woman between 25 and 40 years old in good health and CMV-seronegative.

This chain uses TRBV18 with TRBJ2-1, with a weak D call TRBD1 (5 bases). The V gene lost 3 bases and the J gene lost 9 bases, with 12 bases spanning the gap. Germline values: CDR1 KGHSH, CDR2 LQKENI. The CDR3 runs 13 residues. CDR3 residues: CASSPLSGCEQFF. The CDR3 bases are TGTGCCAGCTCACCGCTCTCAGGGTGTGAGCAGTTCTTC.

The CDR3 loop reads CASSELHWRREQYF. DNA of the CDR3: TGTGCCAGCAGTGAATTACACTGGAGGCGAGAGCAGTACTTC. The chain joins TRBV25-1 to TRBJ2-5, with D possibly matching TRBD2 (5 bases). This CDR3 spans 14 amino acids. CDR1 MGHDK and CDR2 SYGVNS come from the germline V gene. V was clipped by 1 base and J by 11 bases, with 17 bases between them. Looking up the rest from reference TRBV25-1 and TRBJ2-5 gives the full variable domain: EADIYQTPRYLVIGTGKKITLECSQTMGHDKMYWYQQDPGMELHLIHYSYGVNSTEKGDLSSESTVSRIRTEHFPLTLESARPSHTSQYLCASSELHWRREQYFGPGTRLLVL.

V is TRBV30 and J is TRBJ1-4; D is undetermined. V was cut by 2 bases and J by 0 bases, with 4 bases left in between. CDR3 size: 13 residues. Per the germline V gene, CDR1 is GTSNPN and CDR2 is SVGIG (reference sequence). The CDR3 region has the DNA TGTGCCTGGAGTCCCGCAACTAATGAAAAACTGTTTTTT. It is translated as CAWSPATNEKLFF.

The chain combines TRBV14 with TRBJ2-2; the D gene is possibly TRBD1 (5 bases). In germline, CDR1 is SGHDN, CDR2 FVKESK. The CDR3 spans 17 residues. Trimming removed 4 bases at V and 6 bases at J, with 21 bases between. CDR3 nucleotide sequence: TGTGCCAGCAGCCCCGACAGAACCCCGATGGCTTCCGGGGAGCTGTTTTTT. It is translated as CASSPDRTPMASGELFF.

This clone has only a few counts. The CDR3 DNA reads TGCGCCAGCAGCTTGGCCATTCTAGCGGGAGTGGAAGAGACCCAGTACTTC. Its translation: CASSLAILAGVEETQYF. The rearrangement links TRBV5-1 to TRBJ2-5, with TRBD2 matching over 10 bases. The CDR3 spans 17 residues. The V gene end was trimmed by 0 bases and the J gene end by 3 bases; junction bases not matched to a gene: 8. Germline V gene data show CDR1 as SGHRS and CDR2 as YFSETQ.

The rearrangement links TRBV5-1 to TRBJ1-2; TRBD1 is a possible D gene (5 bases). The CDR3 spans 13 residues. V was trimmed by 4 bases and J by 2 bases, leaving 9 bases between them. Germline CDR1 and CDR2: SGHRS and YFSETQ. The CDR3 nucleotides read TGCGCCAGCAGCCGGGGGGAAAACTATGGCTACACCTTC. Protein: CASSRGENYGYTF.

V and J are TRBV2 and TRBJ2-7; the match to TRBD1 covers 7 bases. The CDR3 consists of 13 residues. CDR1 is SNHLY, CDR2 FYNNEI, per germline. V was pared by 6 bases and J by 6 bases, with 8 bases of the junction left unmatched. CDR3 residues: CASREGASREQYF. CDR3 nucleotide sequence: TGTGCCAGCAGAGAGGGGGCATCGCGCGAGCAGTACTTC. Using reference TRBV2 and TRBJ2-7 for the parts outside the CDR3, the full variable domain is EPEVTQTPSHQVTQMGQEVILRCVPISNHLYFYWYRQILGQKVEFLVSFYNNEISEKSEIFDDQFSVERPDGSNFTLKIRSTKLEDSAMYFCASREGASREQYFGPGTRLTVT.

V and J are TRBV30 and TRBJ2-7, with TRBD1 as a possible D gene (6 bases). There are 12 residues in the CDR3. Trimming took 5 bases from V and 0 from J, leaving 8 bases between them. Germline CDR1 reads GTSNPN; CDR2 reads SVGIG (reference sequence). DNA for the CDR3: TGTGCCTGGCAGGGGAGCTCCTACGAGCAGTACTTC. Its translation: CAWQGSSYEQYF.

J is TRBJ2-7 and V is TRBV19; 7 bases agree with TRBD2. The CDR3 loop spans 14 amino acids. Looked up from germline, CDR1 is LNHDA and CDR2 is SQIVND (reference sequence). V was clipped by 3 bases and J by 4 bases; unmatched bases: 6. CDR3 in DNA: TGTGCCAGTAGTATCCGTCTAGCGGAGTACGAGCAGTACTTC. It translates to CASSIRLAEYEQYF.

The gene calls are TRBV6-5 and TRBJ1-1; 8 bases fit TRBD1. V lost 6 bases to trimming and J lost 8 bases; unmatched junction nucleotides: 5. Germline CDR1 MNHEY, CDR2 SVGAGI. This CDR3 is 12 amino acids long. The CDR3 DNA follows: TGTGCCAGCAGCCGACAGGGGATAGAAGCTTTCTTT. This encodes CASSRQGIEAFF.

The chain joins TRBV2 to TRBJ1-2; D may be TRBD1 (5 bases). Germline V gene lookup returns CDR1 SNHLY and CDR2 FYNNEI. CDR3 length: 13 residues. The V end lost 7 bases, the J end lost 5 bases, and 14 bases lay between the germline ends. CDR3: CASIPSTEYGYTF. CDR3 DNA: TGTGCCAGCATCCCGTCGACAGAATATGGCTACACCTTC.

The CDR3 DNA reads as TGTGCCAGTAGTAGGTCGGGGAACACCGGGGAGCTGTTTTTT. Protein: CASSRSGNTGELFF. This chain joins TRBV19 and TRBJ2-2; D is undetermined. The germline CDR1 and CDR2 sequences are LNHDA and SQIVND (reference sequence). The V end was cut by 4 bases, the J end by 1 base, with 7 bases between. CDR3 length: 14 residues.